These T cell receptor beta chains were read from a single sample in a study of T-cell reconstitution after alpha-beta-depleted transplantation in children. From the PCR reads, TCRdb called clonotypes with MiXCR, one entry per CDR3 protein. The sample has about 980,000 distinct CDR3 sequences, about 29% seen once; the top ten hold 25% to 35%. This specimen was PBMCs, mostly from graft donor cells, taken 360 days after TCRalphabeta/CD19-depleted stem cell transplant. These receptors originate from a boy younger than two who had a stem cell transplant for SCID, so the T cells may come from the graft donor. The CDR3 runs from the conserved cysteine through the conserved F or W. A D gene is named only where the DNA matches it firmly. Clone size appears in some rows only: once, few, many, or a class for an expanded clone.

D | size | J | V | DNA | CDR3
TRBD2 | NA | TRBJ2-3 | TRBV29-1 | TGCAGCGTTGCATCTAGCGGGGACCTATCAGATACGCAGTATTTT | CSVASSGDLSDTQYF
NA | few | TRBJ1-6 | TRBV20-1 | TGCAGTGCTAAAGGGATGAGAGATTCACCCCTCCACTTT | CSAKGMRDSPLHF
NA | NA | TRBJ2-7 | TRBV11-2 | TGTGCCAGCAGCTTAGGGATAACAGGGCCCCCCGACTACGAGCAGTACTTC | CASSLGITGPPDYEQYF
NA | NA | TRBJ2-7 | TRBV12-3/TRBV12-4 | TGTGCCAGTACTGGTCAGGTCTTCCACGAGCAGTACTTC | CASTGQVFHEQYF
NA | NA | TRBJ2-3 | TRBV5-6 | TGTGCCAGCAGCCCCAGGGGAATAGGTACGCAGTATTTT | CASSPRGIGTQYF
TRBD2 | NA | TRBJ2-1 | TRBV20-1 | TGCAGTGCTCCCCGCCCTCTATGGGCGGGGGTCAGCTCCTACAATGAGCAGTTCTTC | CSAPRPLWAGVSSYNEQFF
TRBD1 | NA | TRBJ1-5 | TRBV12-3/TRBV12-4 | TGTGCCAGCAGTTTAGGATCCGACAGGGGAAATCAGCCCCAGCATTTT | CASSLGSDRGNQPQHF
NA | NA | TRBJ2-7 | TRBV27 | TGTGCCAGCAGTCCGGTAGGCCGGACTACGGGCGAGCAGTACTTC | CASSPVGRTTGEQYF
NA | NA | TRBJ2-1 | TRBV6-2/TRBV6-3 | TGTGCCAGCAGTCATGGGGGTGAGCAGTTCTTC | CASSHGGEQFF
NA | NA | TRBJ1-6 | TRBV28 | TGTGCCAGCAGCTCACCCAAGAGGGGAACCTATAATTCACCCCTCCACTTT | CASSSPKRGTYNSPLHF
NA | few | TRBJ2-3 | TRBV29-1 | TGCAGCGTTGAAAAACCGGGCACAGATACGCAGTATTTT | CSVEKPGTDTQYF
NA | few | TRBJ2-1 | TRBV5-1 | TGCGCCAGCAGCTTGTCCTCAGACTACTACAATGAGCAGTTCTTC | CASSLSSDYYNEQFF
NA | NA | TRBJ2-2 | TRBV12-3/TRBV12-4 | TGTGCCAGCAGTCCCCAGGTGATGTTCACCGGGGAGCTGTTTTTT | CASSPQVMFTGELFF
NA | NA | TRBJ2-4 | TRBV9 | TGTGCCAGCAGCGGGGACGGTATAGCCAAAAACATTCAGTACTTC | CASSGDGIAKNIQYF
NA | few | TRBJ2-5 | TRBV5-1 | TGCGCCAGCAGCTTGGGTTTGACAGGCGGCGAGGGAGAGACCCAGTACTTC | CASSLGLTGGEGETQYF
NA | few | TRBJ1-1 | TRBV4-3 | TGCGCCAGCAGCCAAACGACGGGGGTGAACACTGAAGCTTTCTTT | CASSQTTGVNTEAFF
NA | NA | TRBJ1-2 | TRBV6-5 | TGTGCCAGCAGCCGCGAGGTGGCAGGGAACTATGGCTACACCTTC | CASSREVAGNYGYTF
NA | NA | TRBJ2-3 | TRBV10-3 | TGTGCCATCACAGACAGGACCACAGATACGCAGTATTTT | CAITDRTTDTQYF
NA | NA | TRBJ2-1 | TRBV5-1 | TGCGCCAGCAGCCTTCTCTCAGGACCGAATGAGCAGTTCTTC | CASSLLSGPNEQFF
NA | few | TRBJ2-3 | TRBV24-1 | TGTGCCACCAGTGGGGACTCGCGAATCGATACGCAGTATTTT | CATSGDSRIDTQYF
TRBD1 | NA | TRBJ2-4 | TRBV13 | TGTGCCAGCTCGACCCGACAGGGGGAAATAGCCAAAAACATTCAGTACTTC | CASSTRQGEIAKNIQYF
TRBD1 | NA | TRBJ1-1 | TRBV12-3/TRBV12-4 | TGTGCCAGCAGCCCCCGGGACAGGGGTATGAACACTGAAGCTTTCTTT | CASSPRDRGMNTEAFF
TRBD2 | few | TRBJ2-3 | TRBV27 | TGTGCCAGCAGTCTTGTAGCGGGAGGATCAGATACGCAGTATTTT | CASSLVAGGSDTQYF
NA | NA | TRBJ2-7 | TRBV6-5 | TGTGCCAGCAGTTACTCGGCCGCCCTCCGGCTTTACGAGCAGTACTTC | CASSYSAALRLYEQYF
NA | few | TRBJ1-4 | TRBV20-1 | TGCAGTGCAACGTACGGGGCTGGGGAAAAACTGTTTTTT | CSATYGAGEKLFF
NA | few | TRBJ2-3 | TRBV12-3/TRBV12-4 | TGTGCCAGCAGTTTACTATCGGGGGGCCCAGGCGATACGCAGTATTTT | CASSLLSGGPGDTQYF
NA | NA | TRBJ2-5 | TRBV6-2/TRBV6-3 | TGTGCCAGCAGTTACGCATTAGGGCGGGGCGAGACCCAGTACTTC | CASSYALGRGETQYF
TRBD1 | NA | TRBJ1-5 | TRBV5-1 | TGCGCCAGCAGCTTGGACCCAATCGGACAGGGAATCAGGGCCCAGCATTTT | CASSLDPIGQGIRAQHF
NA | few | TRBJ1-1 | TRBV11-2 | TGTGCCAGCAGCCCAGAGCCGTACGGGAAGACACGTCCTGAAGCTTTCTTT | CASSPEPYGKTRPEAFF
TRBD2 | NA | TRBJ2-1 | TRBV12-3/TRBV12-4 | TGTGCCAGCAGTTTGGAGCGGGGGTACAATGAGCAGTTCTTC | CASSLERGYNEQFF
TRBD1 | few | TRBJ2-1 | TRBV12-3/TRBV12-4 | TGTGCCAGCAGCATCCGGACAGGGAGCAATGAGCAGTTCTTC | CASSIRTGSNEQFF
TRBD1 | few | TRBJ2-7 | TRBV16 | TGTGCCAGCAGCCAATTGCGACAGGGATACGAGCAGTACTTC | CASSQLRQGYEQYF
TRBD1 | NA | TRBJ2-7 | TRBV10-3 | TGTGCCATCGCCGAGGGGGCCGGATCCTACGAGCAGTACTTC | CAIAEGAGSYEQYF
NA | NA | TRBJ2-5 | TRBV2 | TGTGCCAGCAGTGCGGGTTTGCGCAGGGAAGAGACCCAGTACTTC | CASSAGLRREETQYF
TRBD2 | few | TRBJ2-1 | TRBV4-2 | TGTGCCAGCAGCGCCGGACTAGCAGAAAACAATGAGCAGTTCTTC | CASSAGLAENNEQFF
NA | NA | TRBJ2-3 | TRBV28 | TGTGCCAGCAGTTTGTGGTGGGGGATCGGGAGCACAGATACGCAGTATTTT | CASSLWWGIGSTDTQYF
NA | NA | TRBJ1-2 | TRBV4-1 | TGCGCCAGCAGCCAAGATAGGTGGGCGAGAGGCTACACCTTC | CASSQDRWARGYTF
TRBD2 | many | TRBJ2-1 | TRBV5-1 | TGCGCCAGCAGCGGCGGGACTAGCGGGTACTCAAATGAGCAGTTCTTC | CASSGGTSGYSNEQFF
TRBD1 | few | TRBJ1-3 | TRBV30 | TGTGCCTGGAGTCTGGGACAGACGAGACCTGGAAACACCATATATTTT | CAWSLGQTRPGNTIYF